Shown below are 20 T cell receptor beta chains from a single sample sequenced in a study of beta chain features in type 1 diabetes. Whole-study results and caveats: Shorter TCRB CDR3s, moderately but significantly so, were found in Type 1 diabetes patients in all four CD4+ subsets.

Their cognate antigens are unknown. Sequencing targeted expressed TCRB transcripts, as all isolated RNA had been reverse transcribed. Repertoires were generated with immunoSEQ multiplex PCR, while TCRdb's copy carries only in-frame clones and drops some. The table lists 300,000 to 400,000 clones, 8.5% to 10% of them singletons. The sequencing input was central memory CD4+ T cells from blood. The receptors come from a young man with type 1 diabetes.

Ten or more counts support this clone. The rearrangement uses TRBV4-1 and TRBJ2-3; perhaps TRBD2 as D (6 bases). The CDR3 loop spans 16 amino acids. V was cut by 0 bases and J by 4 bases, with 14 bases left in between. Germline V gene sequence: CDR1 MGHRA, CDR2 YSYEKL. The CDR3 DNA reads TGCGCCAGCAGCCAAGATGGCGGGATAAGGTCAGATACGCAGTATTTT. Residues: CASSQDGGIRSDTQYF.

This clone was seen at least ten times. The sample holds other DNA sequences that translate to the same CDR3. This rearrangement joins TRBV10-3 to TRBJ2-7, with 8 positions matching TRBD2. The germline V gene has CDR1 ENHRY and CDR2 SYGVKD. The CDR3 is 15 amino acids. The V segment lost 4 bases and the J segment 3 bases; nucleotides outside the gene matches: 8. CDR3 sequence reads: CAISAAGTSGYEQYF. CDR3 nucleotides: TGTGCCATCAGTGCAGCTGGTACTAGCGGCTACGAGCAGTACTTC.

The rearrangement uses TRBV5-1 and TRBJ2-3, with D maybe TRBD1 (6 bases). The CDR3 extends over 16 amino acids. Germline V gene lookup returns CDR1 SGHRS and CDR2 YFSETQ. V lost 3 bases to trimming and J lost 5 bases, with 19 bases between them. CDR3 nucleotides: TGCGCCAGCAGCTCCGGAAGTGGGGGCCGGGTAGATACGCAGTATTTT. Amino acids: CASSSGSGGRVDTQYF.

The rearrangement uses TRBV5-4 and TRBJ2-3; the match to TRBD2 covers 8 bases. Germline V gene data show CDR1 as SGHNT and CDR2 as YYREEE (reference sequence). CDR3 length: 16 residues. V lost 4 bases, J lost 7 bases, and 14 bases stayed unmatched. In DNA form, the CDR3 reads TGTGCCAGCAGCCAAGACAGCGGGAGTTACGTAAATACGCAGTATTTT. Translating it yields CASSQDSGSYVNTQYF.

This chain links TRBV11-3 with TRBJ1-1, with D tentatively TRBD1 (6 bases). The CDR3 consists of 13 residues. Germline V gives CDR1 SGHNT, CDR2 YENEEA. V was shortened by 4 bases and J by 3 bases, with 9 bases between the two germline ends. In nucleotides, the CDR3 is TGTGCCAGCAGCTCTTCAGGGGACACTGAAGCTTTCTTT. The encoded protein is CASSSSGDTEAFF. Variable domain in full (rest from reference TRBV11-3 and TRBJ1-1): EAGVVQSPRYKIIEKKQPVAFWCNPISGHNTLYWYLQNLGQGPELLIRYENEEAVDDSQLPKDRFSAERLKGVDSTLKIQPAELGDSAVYLCASSSSGDTEAFFGQGTRLTVV.

This clone was detected a few times. The V gene is TRBV7-3, the J gene TRBJ2-3; 7 nucleotides agree with TRBD1. Germline V CDR1 and CDR2: SGHTA, FQGTGA. V dropped 5 bases and J dropped 3; count of bases not matched to a gene: 5. The CDR3 extends over 14 amino acids. The CDR3 bases are TGTGCCAGCAGCCTCCGACAGGGAACAGATACGCAGTATTTT. Amino acid sequence: CASSLRQGTDTQYF.

This clone was detected only a few times. V gene TRBV9 combines with J gene TRBJ1-1; D not resolved. Trimming shortened V by 7 bases and J by 2 bases, and 12 bases separated the two germline ends. The CDR3 totals 13 residues. CDR1 and CDR2 from the germline V gene are SGDLS and YYNGEE. This CDR3 is CASSPPSNTEAFF. The CDR3 bases are TGTGCCAGCTCCCCTCCTTCTAACACTGAAGCTTTCTTT.

This clone was seen more than once but under ten times. This chain uses TRBV9 with TRBJ1-2; D may be TRBD1 (5 bases). V was clipped by 6 bases and J by 4 bases, with 19 bases between them. The germline V gene has CDR1 SGDLS and CDR2 YYNGEE. The CDR3 consists of 15 residues. The CDR3 loop is CASTTTQGGSYGYTF. DNA of the CDR3: TGTGCCAGCACCACCACCCAGGGCGGCAGCTATGGCTACACCTTC.

This clone was counted only a few times. The V and J genes are TRBV27 and TRBJ1-5; 7 nucleotides align to TRBD1. This CDR3 has 17 amino acids. J gave up 4 bases and V 1 base, and 10 bases lay outside the gene matches. Per the germline V gene, CDR1 is MNHEY and CDR2 is SMNVEV (reference sequence). The CDR3 nucleotides are TGTGCCAGCAGTTTATACTATCTGGCAGGGGGAAATCAGCCCCAGCATTTT. Translated: CASSLYYLAGGNQPQHF.

This clone was found many times. This chain uses TRBV28 with TRBJ2-4, with 8 positions matching TRBD1. After removal of 2 bases from V and 8 bases from J, the junction contained 8 bases not matched to a gene. The V gene's germline CDR1 is MDHEN and CDR2 SYDVKM. This CDR3 spans 15 amino acids. The CDR3 DNA sequence: TGTGCCAGCAGTTTAAAACAGGGGGACGGGGACATTCAGTACTTC. As protein: CASSLKQGDGDIQYF.

This rearrangement joins TRBV27 to TRBJ2-7; D not certain. CDR3 length: 16 amino acids. The V and J ends lost 2 bases and 0 bases respectively, with 14 bases between them. Germline lookup yields CDR1 MNHEY and CDR2 SMNVEV (reference sequence). The CDR3 reads CASSLKRATSSYEQYF. The CDR3 DNA sequence: TGTGCCAGCAGTTTAAAAAGGGCAACGAGCTCCTACGAGCAGTACTTC.

Note on this clone: Germline and junction disagree at one end, which may indicate a read error. The chain joins TRBV27 to TRBJ1-2; TRBD1 might be the D (5 bases). The CDR3 spans 13 residues. Germline-derived CDR1 and CDR2 are MNHEY and SMNVEV (reference sequence). The CDR3 is CATSKGTNYGYTF. The CDR3 DNA follows: TGTGCCACCAGTAAGGGGACTAACTATGGCTACACCTTC.

Regarding this clone: The junction differs from germline at one of its ends, possibly a read error. This rearrangement joins TRBV4-1 to TRBJ2-6; D not certain. This CDR3 has 15 residues. Germline assignment: CDR1 MGHRA and CDR2 YSYEKL. The CDR3 loop reads CASSQERHGANVLTF. The CDR3 DNA is TGTGCCAGCAGCCAAGAACGGCACGGGGCCAACGTCCTGACTTTC.

This clone has only a few counts. DNA of the CDR3: TGTGCCAGCAGTGAAGGGTACGGCTACACCTTC. It codes for CASSEGYGYTF. V and J are TRBV2 and TRBJ1-2; unclear D gene. Germline V gene lookup returns CDR1 SNHLY and CDR2 FYNNEI. V lost 1 base, J lost 8 bases, and 5 bases lay in between. CDR3 size: 11 residues. Based on the CDR3 plus reference TRBV2 and TRBJ1-2, the full variable domain is EPEVTQTPSHQVTQMGQEVILRCVPISNHLYFYWYRQILGQKVEFLVSFYNNEISEKSEIFDDQFSVERPDGSNFTLKIRSTKLEDSAMYFCASSEGYGYTFGSGTRLTVV.

This clone was found many times. This rearrangement joins TRBV4-1 to TRBJ1-2; D gene unclear. Trimming took 0 bases from V and 0 from J, leaving 5 bases between them. The CDR3 has 14 amino acids. Germline assignment: CDR1 MGHRA and CDR2 YSYEKL. For the CDR3, the DNA is TGCGCCAGCAGCCAAGAAACAGCTAACTATGGCTACACCTTC. It translates to CASSQETANYGYTF.

The chain has TRBV28 and TRBJ2-7; D may be TRBD1 (5 bases). Germline V CDR1 and CDR2: MDHEN, SYDVKM. The CDR3 has 16 residues. V lost 4 bases and J 0 bases, leaving 16 bases between the germline ends. DNA for the CDR3: TGTGCCAGCAGTTCCAACAACCCAGGGTTCTCCTACGAGCAGTACTTC. Translation gives CASSSNNPGFSYEQYF.

There are many counts of this clone. The rearrangement uses TRBV27 and TRBJ2-5; D is ambiguous. CDR1 is MNHEY, CDR2 SMNVEV, per germline (reference sequence). Trimming took off 4 bases at V and 2 bases at J, with 5 bases between the two ends. The CDR3 is 12 amino acids. This CDR3 is CASSSSQETQYF. The CDR3 DNA sequence: TGTGCCAGCAGTTCCAGTCAAGAGACCCAGTACTTC.

This clone was counted only a few times. V usage is TRBV27 and J usage is TRBJ2-7, with 13 bases aligning to TRBD2. Germline assignment: CDR1 MNHEY and CDR2 SMNVEV (reference sequence). V was clipped by 5 bases and J by 7 bases; unmatched bases: 8. This CDR3 has 15 residues. The CDR3 coding sequence is TGTGCCAGCAGTACATCACCGGGACTAGCGGGAGAGCAGTACTTC. Encoded protein: CASSTSPGLAGEQYF.

The chain joins TRBV5-7 to TRBJ2-3; D may be TRBD1 or TRBD2 (6 bases each). TRBV5-7 is an ORF, and what it does is uncertain. The V and J ends lost 0 bases and 1 base respectively, with 21 bases between them. The CDR3 is 19 residues long. The DNA of the CDR3 is TGTGCCAGCAGCTTGGATAGGGGGGTCCAAGGGAAGGGCACAGATACGCAGTATTTT. Translating it yields CASSLDRGVQGKGTDTQYF.

This clone was counted between two and nine times. A much bigger clone sits one base away, suggesting this may be a read error. The V call is TRBV11-3, the J call TRBJ2-3; D is ambiguous. The V gene lost 1 base and the J gene lost 0 bases, with 5 bases spanning the gap. CDR1 is SGHNT and CDR2 is YENEEA in the germline V gene. The CDR3 is made up of 14 amino acids. Here the CDR3 DNA reads TGTGCCAGCAGCTTAGGCGGTAGCACAGATACGCAGTATTTT. Its protein product is CASSLGGSTDTQYF.